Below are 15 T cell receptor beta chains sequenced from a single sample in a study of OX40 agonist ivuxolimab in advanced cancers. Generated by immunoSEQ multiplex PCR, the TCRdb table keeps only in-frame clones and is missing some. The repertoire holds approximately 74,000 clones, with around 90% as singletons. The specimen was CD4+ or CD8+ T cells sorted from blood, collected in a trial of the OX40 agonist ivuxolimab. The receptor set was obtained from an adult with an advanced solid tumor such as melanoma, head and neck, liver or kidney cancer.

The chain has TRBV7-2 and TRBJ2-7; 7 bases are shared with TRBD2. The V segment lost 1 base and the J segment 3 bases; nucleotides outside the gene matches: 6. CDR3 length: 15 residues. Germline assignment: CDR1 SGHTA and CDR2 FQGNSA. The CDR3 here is CASSLGQSGIYEQYF. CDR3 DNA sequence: TGTGCCAGCAGCTTAGGTCAAAGCGGGATCTACGAGCAGTACTTC.

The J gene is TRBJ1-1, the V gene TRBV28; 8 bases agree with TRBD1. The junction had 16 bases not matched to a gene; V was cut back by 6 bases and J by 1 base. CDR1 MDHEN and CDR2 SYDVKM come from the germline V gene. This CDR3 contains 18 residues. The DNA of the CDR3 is TGTGCCAGCAGGGAGGGGCGCGGGGGGACAGGCAGGAACACTGAAGCTTTCTTT. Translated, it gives CASREGRGGTGRNTEAFF. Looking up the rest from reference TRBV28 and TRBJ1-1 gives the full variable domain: DVKVTQSSRYLVKRTGEKVFLECVQDMDHENMFWYRQDPGLGLRLIYFSYDVKMKEKGDIPEGYSVSREKKERFSLILESASTNQTSMYLCASREGRGGTGRNTEAFFGQGTRLTVV.

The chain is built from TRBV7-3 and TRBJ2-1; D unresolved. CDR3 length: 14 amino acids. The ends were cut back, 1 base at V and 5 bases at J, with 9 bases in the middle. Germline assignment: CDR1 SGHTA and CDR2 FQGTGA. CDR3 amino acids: CASSLSGPNNEQFF. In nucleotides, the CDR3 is TGTGCCAGCAGCTTAAGTGGCCCGAACAATGAGCAGTTCTTC.

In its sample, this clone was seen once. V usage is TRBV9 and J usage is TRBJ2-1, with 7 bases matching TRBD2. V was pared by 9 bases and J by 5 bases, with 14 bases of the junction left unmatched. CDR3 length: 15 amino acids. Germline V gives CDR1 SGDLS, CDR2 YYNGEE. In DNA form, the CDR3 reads TGTGCCACCGCTCTGGGCGGGAGTAACAACAATGAGCAGTTCTTC. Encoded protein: CATALGGSNNNEQFF. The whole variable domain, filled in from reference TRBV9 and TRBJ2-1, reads DSGVTQTPKHLITATGQRVTLRCSPRSGDLSVYWYQQSLDQGLQFLIQYYNGEERAKGNILERFSAQQFPDLHSELNLSSLELGDSALYFCATALGGSNNNEQFFGPGTRLTVL.

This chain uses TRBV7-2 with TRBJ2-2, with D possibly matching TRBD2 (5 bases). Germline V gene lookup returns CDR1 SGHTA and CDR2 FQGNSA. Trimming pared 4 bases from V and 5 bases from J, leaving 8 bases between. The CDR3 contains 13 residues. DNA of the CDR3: TGTGCCAGCAGCTCCCGGACTACCGGGGAGCTGTTTTTT. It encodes CASSSRTTGELFF.

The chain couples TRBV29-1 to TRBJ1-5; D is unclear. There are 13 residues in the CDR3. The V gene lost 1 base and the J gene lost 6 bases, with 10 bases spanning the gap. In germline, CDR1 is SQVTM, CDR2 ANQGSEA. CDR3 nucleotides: TGCAGCGTTGAAGTTGATCAGAGTCAGCCCCAGCATTTT. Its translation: CSVEVDQSQPQHF.

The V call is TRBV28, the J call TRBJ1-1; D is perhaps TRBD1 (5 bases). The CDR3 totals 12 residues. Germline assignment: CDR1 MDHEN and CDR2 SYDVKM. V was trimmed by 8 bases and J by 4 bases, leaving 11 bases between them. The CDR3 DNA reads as TGTGCCAGCCGCTCCGGGGGCACTGAAGCTTTCTTT. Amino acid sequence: CASRSGGTEAFF.

The CDR3 is CASSLRGSDTQYF. The CDR3 DNA sequence: TGTGCCAGCAGCTTAAGGGGGTCTGATACGCAGTATTTT. V gene TRBV7-6 combines with J gene TRBJ2-3; possibly TRBD1 for D (6 bases). Trimming pared 2 bases from V and 6 bases from J, leaving 9 bases between. Germline V gene sequence: CDR1 SGHVS, CDR2 FNYEAQ. The CDR3 is made up of 13 amino acids.

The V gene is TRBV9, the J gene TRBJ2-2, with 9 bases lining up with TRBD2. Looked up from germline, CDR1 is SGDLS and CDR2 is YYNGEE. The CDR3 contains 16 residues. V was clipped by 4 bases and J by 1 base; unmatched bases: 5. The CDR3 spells CASSQLTSGNTGELFF. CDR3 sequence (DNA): TGTGCCAGCAGCCAATTGACTAGCGGGAACACCGGGGAGCTGTTTTTT.

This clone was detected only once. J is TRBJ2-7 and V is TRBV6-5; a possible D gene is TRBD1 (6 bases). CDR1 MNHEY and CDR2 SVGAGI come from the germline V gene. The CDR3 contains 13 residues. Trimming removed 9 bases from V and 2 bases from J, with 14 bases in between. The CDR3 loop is CASRDTSPYEQYF. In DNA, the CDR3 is TGTGCCAGTCGGGACACCAGCCCCTACGAGCAGTACTTC.

The CDR3 DNA reads TGTGCCAGCAGTGAACTGTGGACTAGCGGAGGAGATACGCAGTATTTT. It encodes CASSELWTSGGDTQYF. This chain joins TRBV6-1 and TRBJ2-3; 10 bases match TRBD2. From germline, CDR1 is MNHNS and CDR2 SASEGT. V gave up 2 bases and J gave up 5 bases; unmatched junction bases: 7. CDR3 size: 16 residues.

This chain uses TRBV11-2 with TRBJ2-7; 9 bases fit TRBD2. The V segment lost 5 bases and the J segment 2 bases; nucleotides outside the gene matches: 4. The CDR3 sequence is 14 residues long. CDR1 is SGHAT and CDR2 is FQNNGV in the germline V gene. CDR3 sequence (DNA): TGTGCCAGCAGCCCAAGCGGGGGGCCCTACGAGCAGTACTTC. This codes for CASSPSGGPYEQYF.

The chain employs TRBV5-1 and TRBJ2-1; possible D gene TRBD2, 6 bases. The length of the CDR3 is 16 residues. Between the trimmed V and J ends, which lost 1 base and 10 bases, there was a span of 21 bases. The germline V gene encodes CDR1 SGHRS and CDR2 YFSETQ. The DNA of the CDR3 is TGCGCCAGCAGCTTGTTGGTAGCTAGCGCCACCTTAGAGCAGTTCTTC. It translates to CASSLLVASATLEQFF. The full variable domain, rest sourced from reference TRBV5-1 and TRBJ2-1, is KAGVTQTPRYLIKTRGQQVTLSCSPISGHRSVSWYQQTPGQGLQFLFEYFSETQRNKGNFPGRFSGRQFSNSRSEMNVSTLELGDSALYLCASSLLVASATLEQFFGPGTRLTVL.

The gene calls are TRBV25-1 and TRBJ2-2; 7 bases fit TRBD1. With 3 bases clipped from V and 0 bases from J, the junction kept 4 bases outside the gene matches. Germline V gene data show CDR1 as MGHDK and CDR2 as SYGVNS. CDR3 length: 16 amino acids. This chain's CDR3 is CASSDPGGTNTGELFF. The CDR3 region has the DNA TGTGCCAGCAGTGACCCAGGGGGAACGAACACCGGGGAGCTGTTTTTT. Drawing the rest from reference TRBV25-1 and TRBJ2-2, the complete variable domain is EADIYQTPRYLVIGTGKKITLECSQTMGHDKMYWYQQDPGMELHLIHYSYGVNSTEKGDLSSESTVSRIRTEHFPLTLESARPSHTSQYLCASSDPGGTNTGELFFGEGSRLTVL.

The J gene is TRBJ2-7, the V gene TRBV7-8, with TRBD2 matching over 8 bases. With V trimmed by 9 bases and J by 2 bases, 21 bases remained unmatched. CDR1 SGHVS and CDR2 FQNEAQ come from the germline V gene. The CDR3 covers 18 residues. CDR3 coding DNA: TGTGCCAGTTTTAATGCTTTTACCGGGACTAGGGGGGCCTACGAGCAGTACTTC. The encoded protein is CASFNAFTGTRGAYEQYF.